The 2 T cell receptor beta chains listed next were all sequenced from one sample in a study of T cell responses to AZD1222 COVID-19 vaccine. The repertoire was sequenced with immunoSEQ multiplex PCR; TCRdb's copy has only in-frame clones and lacks some. This table holds around 150,000 clones, 80% to 95% found once. The source material was peripheral blood, sampled on day 0 of AZD1222 vaccination. The receptor set was obtained from an adult in good health.

The chain recombines TRBV18 with TRBJ2-5, with TRBD1 matching over 8 bases. Germline lookup yields CDR1 KGHSH and CDR2 LQKENI. After removal of 1 base from V and 4 bases from J, the junction contained 8 bases not matched to a gene. The CDR3 contains 16 residues. For the CDR3, the DNA is TGTGCCAGCTCACCACGCGCAGGGGGCGTCTTAGAGACCCAGTACTTC. Translating it yields CASSPRAGGVLETQYF.

The rearrangement links TRBV30 to TRBJ1-2, with D hard to call. The CDR3 has 13 amino acids. Trimming cost V 0 bases and J 2 bases, with 7 bases left between them. Germline values: CDR1 GTSNPN, CDR2 SVGIG (reference sequence). The CDR3 loop reads CAWSVRENYGYTF. CDR3 in DNA: TGTGCCTGGAGTGTACGGGAAAACTATGGCTACACCTTC.